The rows below give T cell receptor beta chains drawn from one sample of a study of identical twins. Each CDR3 protein gets one entry after TCRdb re-called the 5' RACE reads with MiXCR. This table has about 690,000 distinct CDR3 sequences, approximately 21% appearing once. These records were also assigned to another study, of T cells expressing NK-cell markers.

Specimen: PBMCs. Source of these receptors: a woman aged 18-29 years in good health. CDR3s include the opening cysteine and the closing phenylalanine or tryptophan.

CDR3,J,V,length
CASSSSGTSTYNEQFF,TRBJ2-1,TRBV27,16
CASTLREASGAIEQFF,TRBJ2-1,TRBV11-3,16
CASSSVRETDTQYF,TRBJ2-3,TRBV5-6,14
CASSVGGGGSYNEQFF,TRBJ2-1,TRBV9,16
CASSLGSQGLRNEQFF,TRBJ2-1,TRBV7-2,16
CSASNYGNEQFF,TRBJ2-1,TRBV20-1,12
CGSEGGEQFF,TRBJ2-1,TRBV2,10
CASSFIRLEQFF,TRBJ2-1,TRBV7-2,12
CASSLGNSYGYTF,TRBJ1-2,TRBV6-2/TRBV6-3,13
CSARGGVYEQYF,TRBJ2-7,TRBV20-1,12
CATSDGSSYEQYF,TRBJ2-7,TRBV5-1,13
CASSSSFSGYSYEQYF,TRBJ2-7,TRBV5-1,16
CSVEWEKPYNEQFF,TRBJ2-1,TRBV29-1,14